The rows below give T cell receptor beta chains drawn from one sample of a study of blood T cell repertoires in COVID-19. Data came from immunoSEQ multiplex PCR; TCRdb stores just in-frame clones and leaves some out. The sample has a few hundred thousand clones, over 75% seen once. The sample comprised PBMCs or T cells enriched from blood (not recorded which). The receptors were sampled from a man aged 25 to 40 who had recovered from COVID-19. Both conserved end residues are part of each CDR3. The D gene is left open where the match is weak. Not every row has a clone size; where given, it reads once, few, many or a size class.

clone size: NA
J gene: TRBJ2-1
V gene: TRBV11-2
D gene: TRBD2
CDR3 DNA: TGTGCCAGCAGCCCCTCTATGCGGGAGCTCTACAATGAGCAGTTCTTC
CDR3 protein: CASSPSMRELYNEQFF

clone size: NA
J gene: TRBJ2-2
V gene: TRBV7-9
D gene: TRBD2
CDR3 DNA: TGTGCCAGTGCGGGAGTCCCCGGGGAGCTGTTTTTT
CDR3 protein: CASAGVPGELFF

clone size: once
J gene: TRBJ1-5
V gene: TRBV28
D gene: TRBD1
CDR3 DNA: TGTGCCAGCAGAGATCCCGGACAGGGGAAGGGTCAGCCCCAGCATTTT
CDR3 protein: CASRDPGQGKGQPQHF

clone size: NA
J gene: TRBJ2-7
V gene: TRBV18
D gene: TRBD2
CDR3 DNA: TGTGCCAGCTCACCGGGACTAGCGAACGACGAGCAGTACTTC
CDR3 protein: CASSPGLANDEQYF

clone size: many
J gene: TRBJ1-5
V gene: TRBV30
D gene: NA
CDR3 DNA: TGTGCCTGGAGTGTGGGGGGGAACGATCAGCCCCAGCATTTT
CDR3 protein: CAWSVGGNDQPQHF

clone size: once
J gene: TRBJ2-2
V gene: TRBV9
D gene: NA
CDR3 DNA: TGTGCCAGCGGCGGGGCGGGAAACACCGGGGAGCTGTTTTTT
CDR3 protein: CASGGAGNTGELFF

clone size: NA
J gene: TRBJ2-3
V gene: TRBV5-1
D gene: TRBD2
CDR3 DNA: TGCGCCAGCAGGCGTAGCGGGAGTGGAGATACGCAGTATTTT
CDR3 protein: CASRRSGSGDTQYF

clone size: NA
J gene: TRBJ1-5
V gene: TRBV6-5
D gene: NA
CDR3 DNA: TGTGCCAGCAGCACGTGGCGCAATCAGCCCCAGCATTTT
CDR3 protein: CASSTWRNQPQHF

clone size: many
J gene: TRBJ1-4
V gene: TRBV5-1
D gene: NA
CDR3 DNA: TGCGCCAGCAGCTTGGGGAGGAGGGCTGAGGATGAAAAACTGTTTTTT
CDR3 protein: CASSLGRRAEDEKLFF

clone size: NA
J gene: TRBJ2-3
V gene: TRBV3-1/TRBV3-2
D gene: TRBD2
CDR3 DNA: TGTGCCAGCAGCCCGTCGGCTAGCGGGAGAGGGGATACGCAGTATTTT
CDR3 protein: CASSPSASGRGDTQYF

clone size: NA
J gene: TRBJ1-6
V gene: TRBV21-1
D gene: NA
CDR3 DNA: TGTGCCAGCAGCAAAATAAGGGGTTTCTCGAGCTCCTATAATTCACCCCTCCACTTT
CDR3 protein: CASSKIRGFSSSYNSPLHF

clone size: NA
J gene: TRBJ1-4
V gene: TRBV7-9
D gene: NA
CDR3 DNA: TGTGCCAGCAGCTTAAGCGGATCCACTAATGAAAAACTGTTTTTT
CDR3 protein: CASSLSGSTNEKLFF

clone size: NA
J gene: TRBJ2-7
V gene: TRBV27
D gene: NA
CDR3 DNA: TGTGCCAGCAGCTCAGGGCAGCCGGGCACCTACGAGCAGTACTTC
CDR3 protein: CASSSGQPGTYEQYF

clone size: NA
J gene: TRBJ2-5
V gene: TRBV7-2
D gene: NA
CDR3 DNA: TGTGCCAGCAGCTTAGGTCCCGGAGAGACCCAGTACTTC
CDR3 protein: CASSLGPGETQYF

clone size: few
J gene: TRBJ2-5
V gene: TRBV2
D gene: TRBD1
CDR3 DNA: TGTGCCAGCAGGGCAGGGGGAGAGACCCAGTACTTC
CDR3 protein: CASRAGGETQYF

clone size: NA
J gene: TRBJ1-4
V gene: TRBV14
D gene: TRBD1
CDR3 DNA: TGTGCCAGCAGGCCTCAGGGGGGCGGACTGTTTTTT
CDR3 protein: CASRPQGGGLFF

clone size: NA
J gene: TRBJ1-1
V gene: TRBV28
D gene: NA
CDR3 DNA: TGTGCCAGCCGAAGGACAGTATCTGAAGCTTTCTTT
CDR3 protein: CASRRTVSEAFF

clone size: NA
J gene: TRBJ2-1
V gene: TRBV28
D gene: TRBD2
CDR3 DNA: TGTGCCAGCAGCCCTAGCGGTTCTTACAATGAGCAGTTCTTC
CDR3 protein: CASSPSGSYNEQFF

clone size: NA
J gene: TRBJ2-5
V gene: TRBV6-6
D gene: NA
CDR3 DNA: TGTGCCAGCAGGTTTATCGGGGGTTCAGAGACCCAGTACTTC
CDR3 protein: CASRFIGGSETQYF

clone size: once
J gene: TRBJ2-3
V gene: TRBV19
D gene: NA
CDR3 DNA: TGTGCCAGTAGTATGAGGGGGAAGCTTCAAACTAGCACAGATACGCAGTATTTT
CDR3 protein: CASSMRGKLQTSTDTQYF

clone size: NA
J gene: TRBJ1-1
V gene: TRBV4-1
D gene: NA
CDR3 DNA: TGCGCCAGCAGCCAAGTGGCAGCGAGATTCACTGAAGCTTTCTTT
CDR3 protein: CASSQVAARFTEAFF

clone size: NA
J gene: TRBJ2-1
V gene: TRBV6-2/TRBV6-3
D gene: TRBD2
CDR3 DNA: TGTGCCAGCAGTTTCTTAGCGGGAGGGTTCAATGAGCAGTTCTTC
CDR3 protein: CASSFLAGGFNEQFF

clone size: NA
J gene: TRBJ2-1
V gene: TRBV7-9
D gene: TRBD2
CDR3 DNA: TGTGCCAGCAGTAGCCTAGCGAGGGTAGCGGGAGGTGGTTACAATGAGCAGTTCTTC
CDR3 protein: CASSSLARVAGGGYNEQFF

clone size: NA
J gene: TRBJ1-1
V gene: TRBV3-1/TRBV3-2
D gene: TRBD1
CDR3 DNA: TGTGCCAGCAGGGAGACAGGGGCGGTCACTGAAGCTTTCTTT
CDR3 protein: CASRETGAVTEAFF

clone size: NA
J gene: TRBJ1-1
V gene: TRBV7-9
D gene: TRBD1
CDR3 DNA: TGTGCCAGCAGCATCGGACAGGGAATTCCTGAAGCTTTCTTT
CDR3 protein: CASSIGQGIPEAFF

clone size: NA
J gene: TRBJ1-2
V gene: TRBV5-4
D gene: TRBD1
CDR3 DNA: TGTGCCAGCAGCATTGACAGGGGGCCTAACTATGGCTACACCTTC
CDR3 protein: CASSIDRGPNYGYTF

clone size: NA
J gene: TRBJ1-2
V gene: TRBV6-5
D gene: TRBD1
CDR3 DNA: TGTGCCAGCGACAGGGCTGGCCACTATGGCTACACCTTC
CDR3 protein: CASDRAGHYGYTF

clone size: few
J gene: TRBJ2-7
V gene: TRBV6-5
D gene: NA
CDR3 DNA: TGTGCCAGCAGGTCGAGCGGGGAGCAGTACTTC
CDR3 protein: CASRSSGEQYF

clone size: NA
J gene: TRBJ1-2
V gene: TRBV6-5
D gene: NA
CDR3 DNA: TGTGCCAGCAGGGAGGATACGGGGGGCTACACCTTC
CDR3 protein: CASREDTGGYTF

clone size: NA
J gene: TRBJ1-1
V gene: TRBV19
D gene: NA
CDR3 DNA: TGTGCCAGTATGGGGGGGCGCGGTAAATGCATCTTT
CDR3 protein: CASMGGRGKCIF

clone size: NA
J gene: TRBJ1-4
V gene: TRBV5-1
D gene: TRBD1
CDR3 DNA: TGCGCCAGCAGCCCGACAGGGGTTAATGAAAAACTGTTTTTT
CDR3 protein: CASSPTGVNEKLFF

clone size: NA
J gene: TRBJ1-3
V gene: TRBV28
D gene: NA
CDR3 DNA: TGTGCCAGCAGTGCAGGGGTCTCTGGAAACACCATATATTTT
CDR3 protein: CASSAGVSGNTIYF

clone size: NA
J gene: TRBJ2-7
V gene: TRBV19
D gene: NA
CDR3 DNA: TGTGCCAGTAGCCGGTCTCTGGGAGGTGGGTACGAGCAGTACTTC
CDR3 protein: CASSRSLGGGYEQYF

clone size: NA
J gene: TRBJ2-7
V gene: TRBV7-2
D gene: TRBD1
CDR3 DNA: TGTGCCAGCAGCAGGGACAGGGCCTACGAGCAGTACTTC
CDR3 protein: CASSRDRAYEQYF

clone size: few
J gene: TRBJ2-7
V gene: TRBV6-5
D gene: TRBD1
CDR3 DNA: TGTGCCAGCAGTTACGCCGGGACAGGTTCCTACGAGCAGTACTTC
CDR3 protein: CASSYAGTGSYEQYF

clone size: NA
J gene: TRBJ2-1
V gene: TRBV19
D gene: NA
CDR3 DNA: TGTGCCAGTAGACCCGGACAGTACAATGAGCAGTTCTTC
CDR3 protein: CASRPGQYNEQFF

clone size: NA
J gene: TRBJ1-2
V gene: TRBV28
D gene: NA
CDR3 DNA: TGTGCCAGCAGTCCACCGGGACATCCCATAGGAGGCTACACCTTC
CDR3 protein: CASSPPGHPIGGYTF